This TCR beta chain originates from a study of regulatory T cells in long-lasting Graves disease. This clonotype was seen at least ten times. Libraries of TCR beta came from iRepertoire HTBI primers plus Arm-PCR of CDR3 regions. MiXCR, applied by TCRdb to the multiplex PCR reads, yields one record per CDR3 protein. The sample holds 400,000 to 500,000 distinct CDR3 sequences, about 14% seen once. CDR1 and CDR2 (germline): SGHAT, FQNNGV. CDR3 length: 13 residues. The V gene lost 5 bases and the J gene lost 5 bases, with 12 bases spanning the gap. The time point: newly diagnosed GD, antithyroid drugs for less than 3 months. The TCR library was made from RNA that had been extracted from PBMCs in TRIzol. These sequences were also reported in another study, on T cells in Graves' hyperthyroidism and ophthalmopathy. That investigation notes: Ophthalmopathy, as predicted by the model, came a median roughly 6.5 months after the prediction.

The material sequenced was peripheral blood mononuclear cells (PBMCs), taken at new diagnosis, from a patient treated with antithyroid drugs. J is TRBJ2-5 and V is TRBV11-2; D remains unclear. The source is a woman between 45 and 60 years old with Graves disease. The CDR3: CASSKTVPETQYF. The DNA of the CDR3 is TGTGCCAGCAGCAAGACTGTCCCGGAGACCCAGTACTTC. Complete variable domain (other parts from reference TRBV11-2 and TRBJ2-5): EAGVAQSPRYKIIEKRQSVAFWCNPISGHATLYWYQQILGQGPKLLIQFQNNGVVDDSQLPKDRFSAERLKGVDSTLKIQPAKLEDSAVYLCASSKTVPETQYFGPGTRLLVL.